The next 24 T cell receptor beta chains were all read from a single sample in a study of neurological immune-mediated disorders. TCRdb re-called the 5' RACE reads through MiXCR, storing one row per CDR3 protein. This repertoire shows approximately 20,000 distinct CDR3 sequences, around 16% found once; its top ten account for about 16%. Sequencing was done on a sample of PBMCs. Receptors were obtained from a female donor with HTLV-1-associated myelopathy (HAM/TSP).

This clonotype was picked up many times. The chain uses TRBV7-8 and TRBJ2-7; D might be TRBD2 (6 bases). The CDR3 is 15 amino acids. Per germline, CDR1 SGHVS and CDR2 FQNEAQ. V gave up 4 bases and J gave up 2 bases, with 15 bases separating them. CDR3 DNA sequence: TGTGCCAGCAGCTCCCCGGGACGGACTACCTACGAGCAGTACTTC. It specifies CASSSPGRTTYEQYF. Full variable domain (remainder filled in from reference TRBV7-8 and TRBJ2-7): GAGVSQSPRYKVAKRGQDVALRCDPISGHVSLFWYQQALGQGPEFLTYFQNEAQLDKSGLPSDRFFAERPEGSVSTLKIQRTQQEDSAVYLCASSSPGRTTYEQYFGPGTRLTVT.

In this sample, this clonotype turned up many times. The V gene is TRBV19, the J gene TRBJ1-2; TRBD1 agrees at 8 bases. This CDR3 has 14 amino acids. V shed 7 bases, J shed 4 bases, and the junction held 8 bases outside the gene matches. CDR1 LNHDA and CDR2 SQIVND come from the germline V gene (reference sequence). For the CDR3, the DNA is TGTGCCAGTAATAAAGACAGGGGAGGCTATGGCTACACCTTC. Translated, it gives CASNKDRGGYGYTF. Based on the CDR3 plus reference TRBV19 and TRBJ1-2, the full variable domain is DGGITQSPKYLFRKEGQNVTLSCEQNLNHDAMYWYRQDPGQGLRLIYYSQIVNDFQKGDIAEGYSVSREKKESFPLTVTSAQKNPTAFYLCASNKDRGGYGYTFGSGTRLTVV.

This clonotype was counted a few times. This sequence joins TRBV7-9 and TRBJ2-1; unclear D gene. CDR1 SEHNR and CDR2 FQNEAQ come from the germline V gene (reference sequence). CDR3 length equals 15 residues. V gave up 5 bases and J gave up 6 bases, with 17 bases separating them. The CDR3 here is CASSPPGQATNEQFF. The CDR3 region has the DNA TGTGCCAGCAGCCCCCCGGGTCAAGCTACCAATGAGCAGTTCTTC. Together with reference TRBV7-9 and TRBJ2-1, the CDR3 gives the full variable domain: DTGVSQNPRHKITKRGQNVTFRCDPISEHNRLYWYRQTLGQGPEFLTYFQNEAQLEKSRLLSDRFSAERPKGSFSTLEIQRTEQGDSAMYLCASSPPGQATNEQFFGPGTRLTVL.

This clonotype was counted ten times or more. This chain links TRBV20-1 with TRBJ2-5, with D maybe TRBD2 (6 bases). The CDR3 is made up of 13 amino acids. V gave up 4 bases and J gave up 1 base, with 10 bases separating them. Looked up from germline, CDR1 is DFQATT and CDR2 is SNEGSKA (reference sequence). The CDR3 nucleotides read TGCAGTGCTACCCGGGGGATCCAAGAGACCCAGTACTTC. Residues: CSATRGIQETQYF.

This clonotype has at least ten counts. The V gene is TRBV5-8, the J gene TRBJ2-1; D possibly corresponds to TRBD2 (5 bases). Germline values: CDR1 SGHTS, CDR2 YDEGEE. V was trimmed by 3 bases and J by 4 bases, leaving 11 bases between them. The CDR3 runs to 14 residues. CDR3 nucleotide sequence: TGTGCCAGCAGCTCGGGAAGGGTTTACAATGAGCAGTTCTTC. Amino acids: CASSSGRVYNEQFF. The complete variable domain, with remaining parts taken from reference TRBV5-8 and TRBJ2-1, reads EAGVTQSPTHLIKTRGQQATLRCSPISGHTSVYWYQQALGLGLQFLLWYDEGEERNRGNFPPRFSGRQFPNYSSELNVNALELEDSALYLCASSSGRVYNEQFFGPGTRLTVL.

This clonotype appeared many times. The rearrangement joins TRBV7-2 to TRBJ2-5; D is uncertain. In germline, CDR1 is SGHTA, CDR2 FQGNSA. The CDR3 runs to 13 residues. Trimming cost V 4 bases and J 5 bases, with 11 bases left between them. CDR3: CASSSRPAETQYF. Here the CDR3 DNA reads TGTGCCAGCAGCTCACGGCCAGCGGAGACCCAGTACTTC.

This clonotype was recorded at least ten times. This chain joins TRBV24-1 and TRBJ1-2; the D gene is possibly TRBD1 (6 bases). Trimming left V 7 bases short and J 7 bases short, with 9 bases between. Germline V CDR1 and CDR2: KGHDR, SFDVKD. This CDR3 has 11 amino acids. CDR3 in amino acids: CATSSGVGYTF. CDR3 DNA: TGTGCCACCAGCTCAGGGGTTGGCTACACCTTC.

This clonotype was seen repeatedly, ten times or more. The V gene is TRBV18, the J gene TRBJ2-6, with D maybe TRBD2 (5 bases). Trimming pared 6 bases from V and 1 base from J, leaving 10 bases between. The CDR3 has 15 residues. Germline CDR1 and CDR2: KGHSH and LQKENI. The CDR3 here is CASSRRPSGANVLTF. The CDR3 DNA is TGTGCCAGCTCGAGGAGGCCTTCTGGGGCCAACGTCCTGACTTTC.

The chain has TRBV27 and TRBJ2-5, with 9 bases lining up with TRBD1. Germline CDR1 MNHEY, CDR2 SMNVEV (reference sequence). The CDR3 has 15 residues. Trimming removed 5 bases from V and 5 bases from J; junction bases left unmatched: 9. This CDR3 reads CASSPGQGIKETQYF. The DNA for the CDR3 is TGTGCCAGCAGTCCTGGACAGGGGATCAAGGAGACCCAGTACTTC.

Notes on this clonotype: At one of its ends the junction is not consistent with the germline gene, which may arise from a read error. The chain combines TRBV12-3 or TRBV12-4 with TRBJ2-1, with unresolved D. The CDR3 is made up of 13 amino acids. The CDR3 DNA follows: TGTTCCAGCAGTCCCCAGCTAGTCAGTGAGCAGTTCTTC. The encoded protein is CSSSPQLVSEQFF.

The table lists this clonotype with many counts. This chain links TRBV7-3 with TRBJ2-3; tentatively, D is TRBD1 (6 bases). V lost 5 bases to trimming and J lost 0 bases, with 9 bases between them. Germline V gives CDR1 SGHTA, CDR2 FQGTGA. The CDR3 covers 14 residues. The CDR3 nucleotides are TGTGCCAGCAGCAAGGGGGACAGCACAGATACGCAGTATTTT. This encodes CASSKGDSTDTQYF.

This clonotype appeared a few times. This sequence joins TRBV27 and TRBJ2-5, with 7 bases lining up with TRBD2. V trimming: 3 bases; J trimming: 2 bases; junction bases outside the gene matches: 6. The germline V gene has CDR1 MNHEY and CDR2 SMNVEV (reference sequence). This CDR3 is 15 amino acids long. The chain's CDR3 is CASSLAPSGQETQYF. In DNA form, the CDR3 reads TGTGCCAGCAGTTTGGCCCCTAGCGGACAAGAGACCCAGTACTTC.

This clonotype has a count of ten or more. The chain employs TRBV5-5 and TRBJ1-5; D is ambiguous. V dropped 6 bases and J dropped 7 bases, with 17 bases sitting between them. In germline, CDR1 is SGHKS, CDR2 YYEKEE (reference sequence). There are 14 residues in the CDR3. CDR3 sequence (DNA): TGTGCCAGCACCCAAGGGCTCCTCGAGCAGCCCCAGCATTTT. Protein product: CASTQGLLEQPQHF.

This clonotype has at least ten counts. The CDR3 reads CAISEASGQETQYF. The CDR3 DNA sequence: TGTGCCATCAGTGAGGCTAGCGGCCAAGAGACCCAGTACTTC. The chain is built from TRBV10-3 and TRBJ2-5; 7 nucleotides match TRBD2. J gave up 1 base and V 2 bases, and 1 base lay outside the gene matches. The germline V gene has CDR1 ENHRY and CDR2 SYGVKD. This CDR3 is 14 amino acids long.

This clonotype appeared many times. CDR3 sequence reads: CASSDPGLTSGPLDEQFF. As DNA, the CDR3 is TGCGCCAGCAGTGACCCCGGACTCACTAGCGGGCCTTTAGATGAGCAGTTCTTC. The rearrangement joins TRBV10-2 to TRBJ2-1; 9 nucleotides align to TRBD2. With V trimmed by 3 bases and J by 8 bases, 17 bases remained unmatched. Germline lookup yields CDR1 WSHSY and CDR2 SAAADI. The CDR3 totals 18 residues.

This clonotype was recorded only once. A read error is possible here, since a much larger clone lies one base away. The chain's CDR3 is CASMAAGDTEAFF. The CDR3, as DNA: TGTGCCAGCATGGCGGCGGGTGACACTGAAGCTTTCTTT. V gene TRBV7-2 combines with J gene TRBJ1-1, with D unclear. V lost 7 bases and J 3 bases, leaving 12 bases between the germline ends. The CDR3 totals 13 residues. From germline, CDR1 is SGHTA and CDR2 FQGNSA.

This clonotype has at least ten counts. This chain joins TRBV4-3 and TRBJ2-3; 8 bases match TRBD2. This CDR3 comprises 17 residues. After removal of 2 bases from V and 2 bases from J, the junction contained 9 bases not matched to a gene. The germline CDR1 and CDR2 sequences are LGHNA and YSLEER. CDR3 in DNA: TGCGCCAGCAGCCAAACCCCCGGGGGGGGGGTCACAGATACGCAGTATTTT. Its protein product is CASSQTPGGGVTDTQYF.

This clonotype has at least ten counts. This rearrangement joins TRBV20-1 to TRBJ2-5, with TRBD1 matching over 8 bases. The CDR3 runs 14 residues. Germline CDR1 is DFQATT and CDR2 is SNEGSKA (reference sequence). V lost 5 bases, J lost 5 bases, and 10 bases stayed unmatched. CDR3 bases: TGCAGTGCTGAACTGACAGGGGTTAGGGAGACCCAGTACTTC. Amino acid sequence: CSAELTGVRETQYF.

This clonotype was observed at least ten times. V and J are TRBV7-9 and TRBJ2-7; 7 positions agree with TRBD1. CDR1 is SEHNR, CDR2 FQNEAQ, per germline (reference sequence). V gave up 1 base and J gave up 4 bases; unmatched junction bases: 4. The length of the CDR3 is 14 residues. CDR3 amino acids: CASSLDRGAYEQYF. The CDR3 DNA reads TGTGCCAGCAGCTTAGACAGGGGCGCGTACGAGCAGTACTTC.

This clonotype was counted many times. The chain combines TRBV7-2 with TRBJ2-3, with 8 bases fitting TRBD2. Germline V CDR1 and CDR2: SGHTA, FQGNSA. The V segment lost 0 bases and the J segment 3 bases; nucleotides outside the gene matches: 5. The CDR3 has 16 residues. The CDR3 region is CASSLALAGGTDTQYF. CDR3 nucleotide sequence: TGTGCCAGCAGCTTAGCGCTCGCGGGGGGTACAGATACGCAGTATTTT.

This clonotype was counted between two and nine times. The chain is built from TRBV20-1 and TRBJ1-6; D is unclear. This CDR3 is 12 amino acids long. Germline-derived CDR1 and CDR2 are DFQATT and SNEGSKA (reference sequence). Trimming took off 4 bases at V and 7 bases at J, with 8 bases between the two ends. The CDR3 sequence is CSAKVGNSPLHF. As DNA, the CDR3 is TGCAGTGCTAAGGTGGGGAATTCACCCCTCCACTTT.

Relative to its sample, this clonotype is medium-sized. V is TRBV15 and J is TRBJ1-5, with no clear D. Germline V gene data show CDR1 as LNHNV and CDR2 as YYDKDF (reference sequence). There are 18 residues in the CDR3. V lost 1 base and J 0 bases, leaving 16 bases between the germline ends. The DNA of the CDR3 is TGTGCCACCAGCAGAGGGAGGACTGGTGGTGGTAGCAATCAGCCCCAGCATTTT. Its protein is CATSRGRTGGGSNQPQHF.

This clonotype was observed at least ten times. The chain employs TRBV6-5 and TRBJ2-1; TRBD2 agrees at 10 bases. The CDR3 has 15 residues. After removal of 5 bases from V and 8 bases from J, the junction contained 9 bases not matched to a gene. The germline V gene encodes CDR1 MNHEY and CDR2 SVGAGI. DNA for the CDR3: TGTGCCAGCAGTGCCCTAGCGGGAGAGAGTGATGAGCAGTTCTTC. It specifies CASSALAGESDEQFF.

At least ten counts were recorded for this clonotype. The CDR3 loop reads CASSFGLGKTYNEQFF. Here the CDR3 DNA reads TGTGCCAGCAGTTTTGGCCTAGGGAAAACCTACAATGAGCAGTTCTTC. The rearrangement links TRBV28 to TRBJ2-1; D is unresolved. Germline CDR1 is MDHEN and CDR2 is SYDVKM. V shed 3 bases and J shed 2 bases, with 14 bases lying between them. CDR3 length: 16 residues.